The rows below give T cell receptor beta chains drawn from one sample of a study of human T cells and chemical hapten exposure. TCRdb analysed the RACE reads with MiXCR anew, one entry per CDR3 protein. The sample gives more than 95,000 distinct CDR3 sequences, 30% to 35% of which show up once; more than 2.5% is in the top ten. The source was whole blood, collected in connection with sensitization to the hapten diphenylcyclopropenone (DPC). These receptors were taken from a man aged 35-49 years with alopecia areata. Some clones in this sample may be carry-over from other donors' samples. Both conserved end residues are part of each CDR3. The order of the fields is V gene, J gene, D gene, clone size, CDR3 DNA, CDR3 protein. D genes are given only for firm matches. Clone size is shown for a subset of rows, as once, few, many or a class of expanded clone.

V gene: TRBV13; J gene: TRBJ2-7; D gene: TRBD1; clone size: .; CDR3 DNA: TGTGCCAGCAGTCACGGACAGGGGTTTACCTACGAGCAGTACTTC; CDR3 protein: CASSHGQGFTYEQYF
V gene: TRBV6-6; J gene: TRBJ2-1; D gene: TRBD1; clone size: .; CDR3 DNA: TGTGCCAGCAGTACCCGACAGGGGGATAGGAATGAGCAGTTCTTC; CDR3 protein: CASSTRQGDRNEQFF
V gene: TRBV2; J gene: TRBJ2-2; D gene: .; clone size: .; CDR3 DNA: TGTGCCAGCCCCTTTAGTGGGAGAAGGCGGCACACCGGGGAGCTGTTTTTT; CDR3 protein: CASPFSGRRRHTGELFF
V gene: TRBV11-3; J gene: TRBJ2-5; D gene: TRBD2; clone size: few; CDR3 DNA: TGTGCCAGCAGCCCGCGGACTAGCGGGAGGGTAGAGACCCAGTACTTC; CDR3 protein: CASSPRTSGRVETQYF
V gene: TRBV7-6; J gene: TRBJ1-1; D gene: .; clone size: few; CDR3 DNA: TGTGCCAGCAGCTTAGCAGGGGCTGAAGCTTTCTTT; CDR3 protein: CASSLAGAEAFF
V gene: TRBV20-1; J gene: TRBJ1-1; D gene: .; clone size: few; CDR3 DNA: TGCAGTGCTAGTGGGCAGAGCATGAACACTGAAGCTTTCTTT; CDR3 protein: CSASGQSMNTEAFF
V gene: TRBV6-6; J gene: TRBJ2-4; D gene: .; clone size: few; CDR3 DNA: TGTGCCAGCACCGCGGGGTCTAAGTGGAAAAACATTCAGTACTTC; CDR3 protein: CASTAGSKWKNIQYF
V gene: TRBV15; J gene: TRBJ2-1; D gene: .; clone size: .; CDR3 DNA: TGTGCCACCAGCAGAGTGGGTATCAATGAGCAGTTCTTC; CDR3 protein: CATSRVGINEQFF
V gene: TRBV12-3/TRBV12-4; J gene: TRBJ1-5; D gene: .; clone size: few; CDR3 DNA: TGTGCCAGCAAAGGGGACCATCAGCCCCAGCATTTT; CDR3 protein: CASKGDHQPQHF
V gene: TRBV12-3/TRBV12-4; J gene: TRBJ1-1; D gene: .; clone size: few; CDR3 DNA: TGTGCCAGCAGATCCGGGACACAGAACACTGAAGCTTTCTTT; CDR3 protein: CASRSGTQNTEAFF
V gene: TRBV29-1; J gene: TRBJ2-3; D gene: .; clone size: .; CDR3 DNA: TGCAGCGTTTGGGGTGGAGAACAGGGCACAGATACGCAGTATTTT; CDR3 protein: CSVWGGEQGTDTQYF
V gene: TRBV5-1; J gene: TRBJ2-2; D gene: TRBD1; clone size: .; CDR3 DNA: TGCGCCAGCAGCTTGGCCGGGACAGGCCCTCTGAACACCGGGGAGCTGTTTTTT; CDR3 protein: CASSLAGTGPLNTGELFF
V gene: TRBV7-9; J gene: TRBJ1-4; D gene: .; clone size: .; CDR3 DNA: TGTGCCAGCAGTCAAGGTCGTGGGGAAAAACTGTTTTTT; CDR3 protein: CASSQGRGEKLFF
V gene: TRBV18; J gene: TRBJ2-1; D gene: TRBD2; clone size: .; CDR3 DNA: TGTGCCAGCAATTACCCCGGACTAGCGGGAGGTCCTGGGAATGAGCAGTTCTTC; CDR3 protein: CASNYPGLAGGPGNEQFF
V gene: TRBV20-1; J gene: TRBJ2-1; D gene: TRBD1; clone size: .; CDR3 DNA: TGCAGTGCTAGCGACAGGGTAGATGAGCAGTTCTTC; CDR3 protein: CSASDRVDEQFF
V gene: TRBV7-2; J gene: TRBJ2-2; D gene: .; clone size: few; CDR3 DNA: TGTGCCAGCAGCTTAATGGGACGCAGAACCGGGGAGCTGTTTTTT; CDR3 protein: CASSLMGRRTGELFF
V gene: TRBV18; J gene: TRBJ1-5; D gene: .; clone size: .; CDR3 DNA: TGTGCCAGCTCACCAAATCAAGATAGCAATCAGCCCCAGCATTTT; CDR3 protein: CASSPNQDSNQPQHF
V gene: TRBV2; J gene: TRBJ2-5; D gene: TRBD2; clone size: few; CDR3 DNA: TGTGCCAGCAGTGATTCTAGCGGGACAGAGACCCAGTACTTC; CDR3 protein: CASSDSSGTETQYF
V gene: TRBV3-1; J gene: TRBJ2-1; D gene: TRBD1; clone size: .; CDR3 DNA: TGTGCCAGCAGCCAAGGGAATCCCGGACAGGTGGGGAAGCAGTTCTTC; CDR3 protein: CASSQGNPGQVGKQFF
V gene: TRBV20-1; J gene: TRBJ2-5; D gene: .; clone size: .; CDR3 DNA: TGCAGTGCTACTCGAACGGGGGGCGCGGGCCAAGAGACCCAGTACTTC; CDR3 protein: CSATRTGGAGQETQYF
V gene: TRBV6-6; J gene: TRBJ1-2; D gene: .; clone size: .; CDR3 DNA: TGTGCCAGCAGTCCGAAGTGGCATGGCTACACCTTC; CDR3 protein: CASSPKWHGYTF
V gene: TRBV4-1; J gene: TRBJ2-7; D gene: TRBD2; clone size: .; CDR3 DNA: TGCGCCAGCAGCCCGGTGACTAGCGGGAGCCGATACGAGCAGTACTTC; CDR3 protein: CASSPVTSGSRYEQYF